The clone carrying this T cell receptor beta chain was found many times. Antigen: not known. V was pared by 1 base and J by 3 bases, with 7 bases of the junction left unmatched. The CDR3 sequence is 16 residues long. CDR1 is LGHNA, CDR2 YNFKEQ, per germline. The entry originates in a study of breast tumors, draining lymph nodes, adjacent tissues. Study-wide results and limits: Tumor T cell lymph node origin was a supported hypothesis, not proven.

TCRdb called the multiplex PCR reads again in MiXCR, with one record for every CDR3 protein. The sample holds around 170,000 distinct CDR3 sequences, roughly 30% seen once. The lymph nodes were axillary draining lymph nodes from breast cancer patients. The material sequenced was axillary lymph node tissue. The clonotype comes from a female donor with breast cancer. Some clones in this sample may be carry-over from other donors' samples. The chain carries TRBV4-2 and TRBJ2-7; TRBD2 aligns across 9 bases. The CDR3 DNA follows: TGTGCCAGCAGCCAAGGAAGGCGGGAGGGCCTCTACGAGCAGTACTTC. It translates to CASSQGRREGLYEQYF.